The rows below give T cell receptor beta chains drawn from one sample of a study of B cell selection in AIRE deficiency. Repertoires were generated with immunoSEQ multiplex PCR, while TCRdb's copy carries only in-frame clones and drops some. The table shows some 27,000 clones, with roughly 95% occurring only once. Sequencing input: CD4+CD127+ conventional T cells sorted from PBMCs. Every receptor here comes from a human donor in good health. Both conserved end residues are trimmed from each CDR3.

TRBJ1-6 | TRBV18 | ASSPLRENSPLH
TRBJ2-3 | TRBV5-1 | ASSQGQITDTQY
TRBJ1-4 | TRBV6-1 | ASRITREYNEKLF
TRBJ2-3 | TRBV2 | ATKGLSNTDTQY
TRBJ1-2 | TRBV5-6 | ASSLGRGGSYGYT
TRBJ1-1 | TRBV28 | ASGTGGTEAF
TRBJ2-1 | TRBV2 | ASSENGLAGGGQF
TRBJ1-1 | TRBV19 | ASGATGANTEAF
TRBJ2-1 | TRBV29-1 | SAEGGTGYNEQF
TRBJ2-1 | TRBV7-9 | ASSQLAGEQYNEQF
TRBJ2-3 | TRBV15 | ATSVGTSGGDTQY
TRBJ2-6 | TRBV5-1 | ASSQTGATGRANVLT
TRBJ2-5 | TRBV18 | ASSPRTSGGPY
TRBJ1-5 | TRBV10-2 | ASSAGGAGNQPQH
TRBJ2-3 | TRBV7-2 | ASVSTSQAQY
TRBJ2-3 | TRBV27 | ASTPRGTDTQY
TRBJ2-3 | TRBV30 | AWSPQVGTDTQY
TRBJ2-1 | TRBV6-4 | AISESGLAGPEEQF
TRBJ1-1 | TRBV5-1 | ASSLDSTNTEAF
TRBJ1-4 | TRBV6-5 | ASRTEATNEKLF
TRBJ2-3 | TRBV29-1 | SVEKATHTDTQY
TRBJ2-1 | TRBV10-3 | AISESPGLAGGTYNEQF
TRBJ1-1 | TRBV10-3 | AISETSGYTEAF
TRBJ1-1 | TRBV19 | ASSKHLQMNTEAF
TRBJ1-1 | TRBV6-6 | ASIPGQGDGTEAF
TRBJ1-2 | TRBV29-1 | SVVGATHGYT
TRBJ2-5 | TRBV7-2 | ASSSPGGAETQY
TRBJ2-1 | TRBV5-1 | ASSFRDSFSYNEQF
TRBJ1-1 | TRBV7-2 | ASSRGVNTEAF
TRBJ1-1 | TRBV11-1 | ASSLGAFTEAF
TRBJ1-1 | TRBV25-1 | ASRGGAMNTEAF
TRBJ2-3 | TRBV6-4 | ASSAVAGVTDTQY
TRBJ1-2 | TRBV19 | ASSNLRGNYGYT
TRBJ2-2 | TRBV6-1 | ASSAGQGRTGELF
TRBJ2-5 | TRBV4-2 | ASSMRTSGHQETQY
TRBJ2-1 | TRBV7-2 | ASSRGLAGGENEQF
TRBJ2-1 | TRBV6-6 | ASSYSETALF
TRBJ2-7 | TRBV29-1 | SVVRDGYEQY
TRBJ1-1 | TRBV2 | ASRGQFNTEAF
TRBJ1-1 | TRBV5-1 | ASSPTGGNTEAF
TRBJ2-7 | TRBV9 | ASSGTSGGNYEQY
TRBJ1-2 | TRBV6-1 | ASSRTGGLRGYT
TRBJ2-7 | TRBV7-2 | ASSFASGPSYEQY
TRBJ1-3 | TRBV27 | ASSRRGGNTIY
TRBJ2-3 | TRBV14 | ASSQDSDGLSTDTQY
TRBJ2-3 | TRBV5-4 | ASSFSTDTQY
TRBJ2-3 | TRBV4-2 | ASSPTGTPYSDTQY
TRBJ2-7 | TRBV6-5 | ASSFIAGEYEQY
TRBJ1-2 | TRBV2 | ASSEDRDYFGYT
TRBJ2-5 | TRBV6-1 | ASSEAGLRMKTQY
TRBJ1-2 | TRBV25-1 | ASSAIRGEVYGYT
TRBJ1-6 | TRBV19 | ASSIGGTASLH